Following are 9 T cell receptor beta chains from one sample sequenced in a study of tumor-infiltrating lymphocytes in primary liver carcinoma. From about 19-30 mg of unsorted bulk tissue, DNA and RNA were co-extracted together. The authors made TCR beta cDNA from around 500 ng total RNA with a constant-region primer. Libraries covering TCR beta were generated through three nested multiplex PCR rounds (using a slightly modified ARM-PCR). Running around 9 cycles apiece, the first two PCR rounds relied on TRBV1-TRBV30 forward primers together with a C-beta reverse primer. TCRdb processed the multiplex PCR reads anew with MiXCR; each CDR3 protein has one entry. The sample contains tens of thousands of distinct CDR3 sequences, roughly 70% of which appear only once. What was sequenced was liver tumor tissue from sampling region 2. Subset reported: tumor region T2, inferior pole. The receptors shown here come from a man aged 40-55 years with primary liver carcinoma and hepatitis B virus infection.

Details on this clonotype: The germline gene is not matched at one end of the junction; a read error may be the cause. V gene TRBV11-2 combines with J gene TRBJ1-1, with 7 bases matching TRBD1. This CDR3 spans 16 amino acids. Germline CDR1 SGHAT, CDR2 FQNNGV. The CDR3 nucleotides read TGTGCCAGCAACCCATCCAGGGGGTTGGTGGACACCGAAGCTTTCTTT. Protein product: CASNPSRGLVDTEAFF.

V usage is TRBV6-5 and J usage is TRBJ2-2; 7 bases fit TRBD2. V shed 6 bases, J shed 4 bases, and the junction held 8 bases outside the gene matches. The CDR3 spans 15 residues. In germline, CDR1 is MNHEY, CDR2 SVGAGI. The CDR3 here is CASRLTSVFTGELFF. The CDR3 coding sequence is TGTGCCAGCAGGTTAACTAGCGTATTCACCGGGGAGCTGTTTTTT.

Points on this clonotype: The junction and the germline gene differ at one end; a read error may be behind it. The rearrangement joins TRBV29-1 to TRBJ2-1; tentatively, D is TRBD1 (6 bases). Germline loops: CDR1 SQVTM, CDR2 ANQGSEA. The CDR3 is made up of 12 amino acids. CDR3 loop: CNARPRGNGQSF. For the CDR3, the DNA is TGCAACGCCCGCCCAAGGGGGAATGGGCAGTCCTTC.

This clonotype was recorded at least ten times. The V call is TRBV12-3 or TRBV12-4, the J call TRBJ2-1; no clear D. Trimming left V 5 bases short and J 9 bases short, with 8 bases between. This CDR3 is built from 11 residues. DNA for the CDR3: TGTGCCAGCAGTGGGGATACTGAGCAGTTCTTC. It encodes CASSGDTEQFF.

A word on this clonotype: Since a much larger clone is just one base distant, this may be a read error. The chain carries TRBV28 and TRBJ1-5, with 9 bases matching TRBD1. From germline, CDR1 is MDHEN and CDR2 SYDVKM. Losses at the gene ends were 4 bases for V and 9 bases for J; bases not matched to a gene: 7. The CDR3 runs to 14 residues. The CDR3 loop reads CASSSQTGGRPQHF. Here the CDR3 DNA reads TGTGCCAGCAGTTCCCAGACAGGGGGACGGCCCCAGCATTTT.

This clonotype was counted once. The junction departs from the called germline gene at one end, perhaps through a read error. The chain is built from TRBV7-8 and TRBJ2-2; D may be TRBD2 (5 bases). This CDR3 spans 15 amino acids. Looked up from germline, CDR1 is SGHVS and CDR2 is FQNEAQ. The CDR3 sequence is CASSLVRQNIGELFF. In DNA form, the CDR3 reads TGTGCCAGCAGCTTAGTACGGCAGAACATCGGGGAGTTGTTTTTT.

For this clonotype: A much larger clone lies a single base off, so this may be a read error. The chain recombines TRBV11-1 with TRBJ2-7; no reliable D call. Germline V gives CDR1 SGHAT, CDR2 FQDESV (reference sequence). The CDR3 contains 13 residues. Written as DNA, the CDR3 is TGTGCCAGCAGCCCGCGTTCGGGCTACCAGCAGTACTTC. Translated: CASSPRSGYQQYF.

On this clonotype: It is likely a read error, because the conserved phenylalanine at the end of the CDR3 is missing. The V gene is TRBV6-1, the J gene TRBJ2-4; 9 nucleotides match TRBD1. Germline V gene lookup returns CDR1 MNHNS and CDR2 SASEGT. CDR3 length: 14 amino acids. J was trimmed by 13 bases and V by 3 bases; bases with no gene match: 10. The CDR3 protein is CASSEGTGSGMQYL. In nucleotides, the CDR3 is TGTGCCAGCAGTGAGGGGACAGGGTCCGGCATGCAGTACTTA.

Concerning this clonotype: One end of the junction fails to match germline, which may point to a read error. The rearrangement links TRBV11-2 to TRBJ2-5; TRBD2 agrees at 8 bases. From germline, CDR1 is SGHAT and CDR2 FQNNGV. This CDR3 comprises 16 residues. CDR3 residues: CANTQTPGGGKETQHF. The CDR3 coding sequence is TGTGCCAACACCCAAACTCCTGGCGGGGGGAAGGAGACCCAGCACTTC.